A single sample is the source of the 7 T cell receptor beta chains below, sequenced in a study of blood T cell repertoires in COVID-19. Assay used: immunoSEQ multiplex PCR; TCRdb lists only in-frame clones, some missing. The repertoire holds approximately 100,000 clones, nearly 85% seen once, with around 13% in the top ten. Sequencing was done on a sample of peripheral blood. These receptor sequences come from a human donor in a cohort sampled during active or convalescent COVID-19.

This clone has only a few counts. The rearrangement links TRBV7-2 to TRBJ2-2; 8 bases fit TRBD2. Germline loops: CDR1 SGHTA, CDR2 FQGNSA. J lost 2 bases, V lost 5 bases, and 7 bases had no gene match. This CDR3 comprises 16 residues. The CDR3 DNA sequence: TGTGCCAGCAGCCTACATAGCGGGGCCAACACCGGGGAGCTGTTTTTT. Translating gives CASSLHSGANTGELFF.

DNA of the CDR3: TGTGCCAGCAGCTTAGGGGGGACAGGGGACTACGAGCAGTACTTC. Residues: CASSLGGTGDYEQYF. V is TRBV7-2 and J is TRBJ2-7; 10 nucleotides line up with TRBD1. CDR1 is SGHTA, CDR2 FQGNSA, per germline. This CDR3 is built from 15 residues. J lost 3 bases, V lost 1 base, and 3 bases had no gene match.

This clone is a singleton in its sample. This chain joins TRBV5-1 and TRBJ2-7; 10 nucleotides match TRBD2. Unmatched junction bases numbered 1, after V lost 1 base and J lost 3 bases. The CDR3 spans 14 residues. The germline CDR1 and CDR2 sequences are SGHRS and YFSETQ. The CDR3: CASSLTSGDYEQYF. CDR3 DNA: TGCGCCAGCAGCTTGACTAGCGGGGACTACGAGCAGTACTTC.

This clone was observed a single time. The CDR3 spells CASSLPTRDSYGYTF. The CDR3 region has the DNA TGTGCCAGCAGTCTCCCCACCCGGGACAGCTATGGCTACACCTTC. The V call is TRBV5-6, the J call TRBJ1-2; 7 nucleotides line up with TRBD1. Per the germline V gene, CDR1 is SGHDT and CDR2 is YYEEEE. The CDR3 totals 15 residues. V gave up 5 bases and J gave up 4 bases; unmatched junction bases: 11. Looking up the rest from reference TRBV5-6 and TRBJ1-2 gives the full variable domain: DAGVTQSPTHLIKTRGQQVTLRCSPKSGHDTVSWYQQALGQGPQFIFQYYEEEERQRGNFPDRFSGHQFPNYSSELNVNALLLGDSALYLCASSLPTRDSYGYTFGSGTRLTVV.

The CDR3 sequence: CSGAAGNGYTF. CDR3 nucleotides: TGCAGTGGAGCTGCAGGGAATGGCTACACCTTC. The rearrangement joins TRBV20-1 to TRBJ1-2; the D gene is possibly TRBD1 (5 bases). The CDR3 runs 11 residues. V lost 7 bases, J lost 6 bases, and 12 bases lay in between. The germline CDR1 and CDR2 sequences are DFQATT and SNEGSKA (reference sequence).

V gene TRBV24-1 combines with J gene TRBJ1-5; 7 bases align to TRBD1. The length of the CDR3 is 17 residues. Per the germline V gene, CDR1 is KGHDR and CDR2 is SFDVKD. The V and J ends lost 5 bases and 4 bases, in that order; junction bases with no gene match: 13. The CDR3 DNA reads TGTGCCACCAGTGGGGGGGATGCAACAGGGGAAAATCAGCCCCAGCATTTT. It codes for CATSGGDATGENQPQHF.

The genes are TRBV3-1 (or the pseudogene TRBV3-2) and TRBJ1-1, with 8 bases aligning to TRBD1. The germline CDR1 and CDR2 sequences are LGHDT and YNNKEL (reference sequence). The length of the CDR3 is 15 residues. Germline trimming cut 3 bases from V and 3 bases from J; bases unmatched to any gene: 6. The CDR3 nucleotides are TGTGCCAGCAGCCACGACAGGGGAAGAGACACTGAAGCTTTCTTT. Translation gives CASSHDRGRDTEAFF.